The clone carrying this TCR beta chain has only a few counts. The antigen is undetermined. These data belong to a study of post-analysis software for immune sequencing data. Findings and caveats of the study: Several TRBV segments were more frequent in patients than controls; TRBV5-6, TRBV5-1 and TRBV20-1 belonged to this group.

Trimming shortened V by 1 base and J by 2 bases, and 8 bases separated the two germline ends. The length of the CDR3 is 14 residues. Germline-derived CDR1 and CDR2 are LNHNV and YYDKDF (reference sequence). Included in the TCR beta cDNA libraries were unique molecular identifiers. MiXCR, applied by TCRdb to the PCR reads, yields one record per CDR3 protein. The sample holds about 200,000 distinct CDR3 sequences, 29% seen once. This sequence was found in a girl aged 2-17 years with multiple sclerosis. The sequenced sample was blood. The V call is TRBV15, the J call TRBJ1-2, with D tentatively TRBD1 (6 bases). CDR3: CATSRGGQNYGYTF. CDR3 coding DNA: TGTGCCACCAGCAGAGGGGGGCAGAACTATGGCTACACCTTC. The full variable domain, in which reference TRBV15 and TRBJ1-2 provide the parts outside the CDR3, is DAMVIQNPRYQVTQFGKPVTLSCSQTLNHNVMYWYQQKSSQAPKLLFHYYDKDFNNEADTPDNFQSRRPNTSFCFLDIRSPGLGDTAMYLCATSRGGQNYGYTFGSGTRLTVV.